A selection of T cell receptor beta chains follows, all from one sample in a study of blood T cell repertoires in COVID-19. The table came from immunoSEQ multiplex PCR; TCRdb's copy has only in-frame clones and leaves some out. The sample gives roughly 260,000 clones, around nine tenths of which show up once; 1.5% to 2% is in the top ten. Sequencing was carried out using PBMCs or T cells enriched from blood (not recorded which). These receptors originate from a woman younger than 30 who had recovered from COVID-19. Both conserved end residues are part of each CDR3. D genes are given only for firm matches. Clone size appears in some rows only: once, few, many, or a class for an expanded clone.

TRBV7-2	.	.	TRBJ1-1	15	CASSLVGGQGTVAFF	TGTGCCAGCAGCTTAGTTGGAGGGCAGGGAACGGTAGCTTTCTTT
TRBV3-1/TRBV3-2	.	TRBD2	TRBJ2-3	16	CASSRRLAGGADTQYF	TGTGCCAGCAGCCGACGACTAGCGGGAGGTGCAGATACGCAGTATTTT
TRBV5-4	.	.	TRBJ1-6	15	CASSFESSYNSPLHF	TGTGCCAGCAGCTTTGAGAGCTCCTATAATTCACCCCTCCACTTT
TRBV3-1/TRBV3-2	.	TRBD1	TRBJ1-6	14	CASSAGTDNSPLHF	TGTGCCAGCTCCGCCGGGACAGATAATTCACCCCTCCACTTT
TRBV29-1	.	TRBD1	TRBJ2-3	13	CSGNRQGRDTQYF	TGCAGCGGCAATCGACAGGGCAGGGATACGCAGTATTTT
TRBV4-1	.	TRBD1	TRBJ2-7	14	CASSQPDRGYEQYF	TGCGCCAGCAGCCAACCCGACAGGGGCTACGAGCAGTACTTC
TRBV9	.	.	TRBJ1-3	16	CASSVEVGPPGNTIYF	TGTGCCAGCAGCGTAGAGGTGGGCCCCCCTGGAAACACCATATATTTT
TRBV10-2	.	.	TRBJ1-2	13	CASSEFQVYGYTF	TGCGCCAGCAGTGAGTTCCAGGTCTATGGCTACACCTTC
TRBV9	.	.	TRBJ2-1	16	CASSGAGRTGGNEQFF	TGTGCCAGCAGCGGAGCAGGGAGGACAGGAGGCAATGAGCAGTTCTTC
TRBV10-3	.	TRBD1	TRBJ2-5	16	CAISESLGQGAETQYF	TGTGCCATCAGTGAGTCGTTAGGACAGGGGGCAGAGACCCAGTACTTC
TRBV7-7	.	TRBD1	TRBJ1-1	17	CASSLARKDREDTEAFF	TGTGCTAGCAGCTTAGCCCGAAAGGACAGGGAGGACACTGAAGCTTTCTTT
TRBV28	few	.	TRBJ1-6	15	CASIPNPHYNSPLHF	TGTGCCAGCATCCCCAATCCCCACTATAATTCACCCCTCCACTTT
TRBV6-1	few	.	TRBJ1-2	16	CASSESTDSVLYGYTF	TGTGCCAGCAGTGAAAGTACGGACAGCGTCCTCTATGGCTACACCTTC
TRBV2	.	.	TRBJ1-4	14	CASTPGRGNEKLFF	TGTGCCAGCACCCCGGGCAGGGGTAATGAAAAACTGTTTTTT
TRBV9	once	TRBD1	TRBJ2-2	15	CASSFGTGNTGELFF	TGTGCCAGCAGCTTCGGGACAGGGAACACCGGGGAGCTGTTTTTT
TRBV13	.	.	TRBJ2-1	13	CASSTTSLDEQFF	TGTGCCAGCAGCACGACTAGTTTGGATGAGCAGTTCTTC
TRBV11-1	.	TRBD2	TRBJ2-3	16	CASSLVPSGSPDTQYF	TGTGCCAGCAGCTTAGTTCCTAGCGGGAGTCCAGATACGCAGTATTTT
TRBV9	once	TRBD2	TRBJ2-7	14	CASSVSGRAYEQYF	TGTGCCAGCAGCGTAAGCGGGAGGGCTTACGAGCAGTACTTC
TRBV2	once	.	TRBJ2-5	11	CASSGEETQYF	TGTGCCAGCAGTGGAGAAGAGACCCAGTACTTC
TRBV12-3/TRBV12-4	.	.	TRBJ2-5	13	CASTMDSSETQYF	TGTGCCAGCACCATGGACAGTTCCGAGACCCAGTACTTC
TRBV6-5	.	.	TRBJ1-6	15	CAVGSQGFGNSPLHF	TGTGCCGTCGGGTCCCAGGGCTTTGGTAATTCACCCCTCCACTTT
TRBV6-2/TRBV6-3	.	TRBD2	TRBJ2-5	17	CASSYSRGLAGIETQYF	TGTGCCAGCAGTTACTCGAGGGGACTAGCGGGGATTGAGACCCAGTACTTC
TRBV7-8	.	.	TRBJ1-1	15	CASSFEALATTEAFF	TGTGCCAGCAGCTTCGAGGCCCTAGCGACGACTGAAGCTTTCTTT
TRBV9	.	TRBD2	TRBJ2-3	15	CASSSSGRGTDTQYF	TGTGCCAGCAGCTCCTCCGGGAGGGGCACAGATACGCAGTATTTT
TRBV3-1/TRBV3-2	.	TRBD1	TRBJ1-3	17	CADETGTGNSSGNTIYF	TGTGCAGACGAGACAGGGACAGGAAATTCCTCTGGAAACACCATATATTTT
TRBV28	.	.	TRBJ2-3	15	CASSYRDENTDTQYF	TGTGCCAGCAGTTACAGGGATGAGAACACAGATACGCAGTATTTT
TRBV6-1	.	TRBD2	TRBJ2-1	16	CASSEVLAGDYNEQFF	TGTGCCAGCAGTGAAGTTCTAGCGGGAGACTACAATGAGCAGTTCTTC
TRBV5-1	.	.	TRBJ2-3	14	CASSPLTDTDTQYF	TGCGCCAGCAGCCCGCTGACAGACACAGATACGCAGTATTTT
TRBV28	.	.	TRBJ1-6	13	CASSLTLSSPLHF	TGTGCCAGCAGTCTAACCCTTTCGTCACCCCTCCACTTT
TRBV3-1/TRBV3-2	.	.	TRBJ1-1	16	CASSPLQGSMNTEAFF	TGTGCCAGCAGCCCCTTGCAGGGGTCGATGAACACTGAAGCTTTCTTT
TRBV18	once	.	TRBJ1-5	15	CASSPSAGYNQPQHF	TGTGCCAGCTCACCCAGCGCTGGTTACAACCAGCCCCAGCATTTT
TRBV19	once	.	TRBJ2-1	14	CASSIGQAPNEQFF	TGTGCCAGTAGTATAGGACAGGCCCCTAATGAGCAGTTCTTC
TRBV7-8	.	.	TRBJ1-1	14	CASSFSTENTEAFF	TGTGCCAGCAGCTTTTCGACAGAGAACACTGAAGCTTTCTTT
TRBV18	.	TRBD1	TRBJ1-4	14	CASSTGTGYEKLFF	TGTGCCAGCTCAACCGGGACAGGGTATGAAAAACTGTTTTTT
TRBV19	.	.	TRBJ1-2	13	CASNHGANYGYTF	TGTGCCAGTAATCACGGAGCTAACTATGGCTACACCTTC
TRBV5-1	.	TRBD1	TRBJ1-4	15	CASSLQGPGAEKLFF	TGCGCCAGCAGCCTACAGGGGCCAGGAGCTGAAAAACTGTTTTTT
TRBV7-2	.	TRBD1	TRBJ1-2	13	CASSLLSGQGYTF	TGTGCCAGCAGCTTATTGTCCGGACAGGGGTACACCTTC
TRBV4-2	.	TRBD2	TRBJ2-3	20	CASSQDSLLAGLLSTDTQYF	TGTGCCAGCAGCCAAGATAGTCTGCTAGCGGGCCTATTAAGCACAGATACGCAGTATTTT
TRBV9	.	TRBD1	TRBJ1-6	16	CASSVGPGQGISPLHF	TGTGCCAGCAGCGTAGGACCGGGACAGGGCATTTCACCCCTCCACTTT
TRBV12-5	once	.	TRBJ2-7	14	CASDRQGGSYEQYF	TGTGCTAGTGACAGACAGGGAGGATCCTACGAGCAGTACTTC
TRBV4-3	.	TRBD2	TRBJ2-3	14	CASSPGTSGDTQYF	TGCGCCAGCAGCCCAGGGACTAGCGGAGATACGCAGTATTTT
TRBV24-1	.	.	TRBJ2-3	16	CATSDWQGTHTDTQYF	TGTGCCACCAGTGATTGGCAGGGAACTCACACAGATACGCAGTATTTT
TRBV9	.	.	TRBJ2-7	14	CASSVDPGGYEQYF	TGTGCCAGCAGCGTAGATCCTGGAGGGTACGAGCAGTACTTC
TRBV15	.	.	TRBJ2-1	15	CATSRGWGRVNEQFF	TGTGCCACCAGCAGGGGATGGGGCAGGGTCAACGAGCAGTTCTTC
TRBV28	.	.	TRBJ1-2	12	CASYRSLYGYTF	TGTGCCTCTTACCGGAGCCTTTATGGCTACACCTTC
TRBV9	.	TRBD2	TRBJ2-5	15	CASSSGTTMLETQYF	TGTGCCAGCAGCAGCGGGACTACCATGCTAGAGACCCAGTACTTC
TRBV27	.	TRBD1	TRBJ1-1	15	CASSPWDRMNTEAFF	TGTGCCAGCAGTCCTTGGGACAGAATGAACACTGAAGCTTTCTTT
TRBV5-1	.	TRBD2	TRBJ2-4	16	CASTPGGGASKNIQYF	TGCGCCAGCACCCCGGGCGGGGGGGCATCGAAAAACATTCAGTACTTC
TRBV15	.	.	TRBJ1-1	14	CATSSDRGSTEAFF	TGTGCCACCAGCAGTGACCGGGGGAGCACTGAAGCTTTCTTT
TRBV28	.	TRBD2	TRBJ2-2	14	CASRSSGRIRELFF	TGTGCCAGCAGGAGTAGCGGGAGAATCCGGGAGCTGTTTTTT
TRBV20-1	few	TRBD1	TRBJ1-4	18	CSASGRVWQGVVAEKLFF	TGCAGTGCTAGTGGTAGGGTGTGGCAGGGGGTGGTGGCCGAAAAACTGTTTTTT
TRBV7-3	.	.	TRBJ2-5	15	CASSPWGHHQETQYF	TGTGCCAGCAGCCCGTGGGGACACCACCAAGAGACCCAGTACTTC